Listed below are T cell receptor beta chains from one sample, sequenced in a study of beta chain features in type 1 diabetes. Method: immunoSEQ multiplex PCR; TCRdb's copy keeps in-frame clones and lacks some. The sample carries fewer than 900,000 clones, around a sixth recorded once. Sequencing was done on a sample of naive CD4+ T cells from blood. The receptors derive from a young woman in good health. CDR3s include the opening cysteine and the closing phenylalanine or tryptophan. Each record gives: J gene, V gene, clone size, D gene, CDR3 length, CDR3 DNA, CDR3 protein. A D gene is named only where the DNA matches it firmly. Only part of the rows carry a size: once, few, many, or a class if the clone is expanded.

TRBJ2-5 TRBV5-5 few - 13 TGTGCCAGCAGCAGACTAGATAGGGAGACCCAGTACTTC CASSRLDRETQYF
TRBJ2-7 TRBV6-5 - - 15 TGTGCCAGCAGTTACGGGGGCGCCGGAGACTACGAGCAGTACTTC CASSYGGAGDYEQYF
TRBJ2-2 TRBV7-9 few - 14 TGTGCCAGCAGCACGGACAGAAACACCGGGGAGCTGTTTTTT CASSTDRNTGELFF
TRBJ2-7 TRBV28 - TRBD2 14 TGTGCCAGCAGTTTATTCGGGAGGTCAGACGAGCAGTACTTC CASSLFGRSDEQYF
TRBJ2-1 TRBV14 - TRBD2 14 TGTGCCAGCAGCCCGTCGGGACTAGCGGGGTTTGTGTTCTTC CASSPSGLAGFVFF
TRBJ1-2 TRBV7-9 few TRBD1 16 TGTGCCAGCAGCCCCCGACAGGGGCCGACTAACTATGGCTACACCTTC CASSPRQGPTNYGYTF
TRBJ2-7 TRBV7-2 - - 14 TGTGCCAGCAGCTTAACCAGTGAGATCTACGAGCAGTACTTC CASSLTSEIYEQYF
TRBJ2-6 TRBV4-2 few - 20 TGTGCCAGCAGCCAAGTCTTCCCCGGGGCTGGAAACTCTGGGGCCAACGTCCTGACTTTC CASSQVFPGAGNSGANVLTF
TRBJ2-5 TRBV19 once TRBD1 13 TGTGCCAGTAGGACAGGGGGGGAAGAGACCCAGTACTTC CASRTGGEETQYF
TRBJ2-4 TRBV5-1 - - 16 TGCGCCAGCAGCAAAACCGGGACCGAAGCCAAAAACATTCAGTACTTC CASSKTGTEAKNIQYF
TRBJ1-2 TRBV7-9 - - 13 TGTGCCAGCAGCTTTACGGAAAACTATGGCTACACCTTC CASSFTENYGYTF
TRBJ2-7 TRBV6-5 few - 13 TGTGCCAGCAGAAGGGACAACTCCTACGAGCAGTACTTC CASRRDNSYEQYF
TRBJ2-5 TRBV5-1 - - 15 TGCGCCAGCAGCTTGGTCTCACAGGCGCAAGAGACCCAGTACTTC CASSLVSQAQETQYF
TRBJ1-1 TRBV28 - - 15 TGTGCCAGCGCCCAAGCGCTACGAATGAACACTGAAGCTTTCTTT CASAQALRMNTEAFF
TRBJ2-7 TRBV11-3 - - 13 TGTGCCAGCAGCTCGTGGGGGGGCCACGAGCAGTACTTC CASSSWGGHEQYF
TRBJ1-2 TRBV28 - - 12 TGTGCCAGCCTCCAGATTCTCTATGGCTACACCTTC CASLQILYGYTF
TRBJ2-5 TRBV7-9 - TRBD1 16 TGTGCCAGCAGCTTAGGACGACAGGGGGTAGGAGAGACCCAGTACTTC CASSLGRQGVGETQYF
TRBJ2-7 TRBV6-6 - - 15 TGTGCCAGCAGTTACGTGATAAATCGGGCCACCGAGCAGTACTTC CASSYVINRATEQYF
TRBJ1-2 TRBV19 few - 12 TGTGCCAGTAGGGGACAAAACTATGGCTACACCTTC CASRGQNYGYTF
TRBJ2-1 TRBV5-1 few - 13 TGCGCCAGCAGCTTTGGTGGGAACAATGAGCAGTTCTTC CASSFGGNNEQFF
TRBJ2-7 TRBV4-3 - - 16 TGCGCCAGCAGCCAAGATGAGGGAATCAGCACCTACGAGCAGTACTTC CASSQDEGISTYEQYF
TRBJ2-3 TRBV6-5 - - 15 TGTGCCAGCAGTTACTCCCGCGGGAACACAGATACGCAGTATTTT CASSYSRGNTDTQYF
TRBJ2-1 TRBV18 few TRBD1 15 TGTGCCAGCTCACCGGGACAGGGGGCCCTTAGTGAGCAGTTCTTC CASSPGQGALSEQFF
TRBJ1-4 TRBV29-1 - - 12 TGCAGCGTTGACGAGAGGGATGGTAAACTGTTTTTT CSVDERDGKLFF
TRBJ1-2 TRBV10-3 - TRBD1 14 TGTGCCATCAGTGGACAGGGACCTAACTATGGCTACACCTTC CAISGQGPNYGYTF
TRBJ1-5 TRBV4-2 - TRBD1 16 TGTGCCAGCAGCCAAGATCGGGGGACAGCACATCAGCCCCAGCATTTT CASSQDRGTAHQPQHF
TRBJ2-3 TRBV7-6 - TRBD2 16 TGTGCCAGCAGCTTGGGACTAGCGGGCTCTACAGATACGCAGTATTTT CASSLGLAGSTDTQYF
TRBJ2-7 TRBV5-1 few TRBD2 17 TGCGCCAGCAGCTTGGGACCGGAGAAGGGAGGGTTGGTCGAGCAGTACTTC CASSLGPEKGGLVEQYF
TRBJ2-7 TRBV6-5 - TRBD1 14 TGTGCCAGCAGTTACCGAGACAGGGGCTACGAGCAGTACTTC CASSYRDRGYEQYF
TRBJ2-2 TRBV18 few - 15 TGTGCCAGCTCACCTCACACGGAGTCCACCGGGGAGCTGTTTTTT CASSPHTESTGELFF
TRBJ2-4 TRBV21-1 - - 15 TGTGCCAGCAGCAAAGGGGAGTTAGCCAAAAACATTCAGTACTTC CASSKGELAKNIQYF
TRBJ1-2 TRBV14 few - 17 TGTGCCAGCAGCCAAGGCCTCGCCGACTCCCCTAACTATGGCTACACCTTC CASSQGLADSPNYGYTF
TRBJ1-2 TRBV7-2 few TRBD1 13 TGTGCCAGCAGTCGACAGGGTTGGGATGGCTACACCTTC CASSRQGWDGYTF
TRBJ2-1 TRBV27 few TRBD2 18 TGTGCCAGCAGTTTAGGGCTAGCGGGAGGGCCAGGTCTAAATGAGCAGTTCTTC CASSLGLAGGPGLNEQFF
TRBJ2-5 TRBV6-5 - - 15 TGTGCCAGCAGTTACTCGCCAGGGATGCAAGAGACCCAGTACTTC CASSYSPGMQETQYF
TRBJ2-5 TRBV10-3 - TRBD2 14 TGTGCCATCAGGGCCTCGGCGGGAGCGGAGACCCAGTACTTC CAIRASAGAETQYF
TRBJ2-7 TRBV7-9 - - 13 TGTGCCAGCAGCTGGGACCGGCCCTACGAGCAGTACTTC CASSWDRPYEQYF
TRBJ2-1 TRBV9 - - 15 TGTGCCAGCAGCGTAGAGGGGAACTCCTACAATGAGCAGTTCTTC CASSVEGNSYNEQFF
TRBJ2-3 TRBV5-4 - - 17 TGTGCCAGCAGCGGGGATTTTGGAACCGACTTCACAGATACGCAGTATTTT CASSGDFGTDFTDTQYF
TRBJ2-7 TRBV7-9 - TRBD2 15 TGTGCCAGCAGCCTCCGACTAGCGGGAGAGTACGAGCAGTACTTC CASSLRLAGEYEQYF